A single sample gave rise to the 25 T cell receptor beta chains below, sequenced in a study of identical twins. A single record per CDR3 protein comes from TCRdb applying MiXCR to the 5' RACE reads. The table has about 900,000 distinct CDR3 sequences, around an eighth seen once. This same sample was also part of a study on yellow fever vaccine responses in identical twins.

Material: PBMCs. The receptors originated from a woman younger than 30 in good health.

V is TRBV11-3 and J is TRBJ2-1; maybe TRBD2 (6 bases). CDR1 and CDR2 (germline): SGHNT, YENEEA. V was clipped by 5 bases and J by 4 bases, with 21 bases between them. This CDR3 spans 17 amino acids. The CDR3 protein is CASSTGDFSREYNEQFF. DNA for the CDR3: TGTGCCAGCAGCACTGGGGACTTCTCGAGGGAGTACAATGAGCAGTTCTTC.

This clonotype was counted a few times. The chain has TRBV20-1 and TRBJ2-5; TRBD1 aligns across 9 bases. J was trimmed by 4 bases and V by 5 bases; bases with no gene match: 5. The CDR3 loop spans 13 amino acids. Germline values: CDR1 DFQATT, CDR2 SNEGSKA (reference sequence). CDR3 sequence reads: CSALRTGVETQYF. CDR3 nucleotide sequence: TGCAGTGCTCTCCGGACAGGGGTAGAGACCCAGTACTTC.

V gene TRBV12-3 or TRBV12-4 combines with J gene TRBJ2-3; 9 bases are a match to TRBD2. V was clipped by 2 bases and J by 2 bases; unmatched bases: 8. The CDR3 extends over 17 amino acids. The CDR3 region is CASSLTAGGHHTDTQYF. The DNA for the CDR3 is TGTGCCAGCAGTTTAACAGCGGGGGGTCACCACACAGATACGCAGTATTTT.

V and J are TRBV10-3 and TRBJ2-5; 9 bases match TRBD1. The CDR3 is 13 residues long. Germline V CDR1 and CDR2: ENHRY, SYGVKD. V gave up 4 bases and J gave up 7 bases; unmatched junction bases: 4. The DNA of the CDR3 is TGTGCCATCAGTGGGGACAGGGTCGGGACCCAGTACTTC. Translating it yields CAISGDRVGTQYF.

The chain combines TRBV6-5 with TRBJ2-7; D gene unclear. Germline V lookup: CDR1 MNHEY, CDR2 SVGAGI. CDR3 length: 14 amino acids. V was shortened by 0 bases and J by 6 bases, with 12 bases between the two germline ends. The CDR3 bases are TGTGCCAGCAGTTACTCGGCTACGGTCCCCGAGCAGTACGTC. The encoded protein is CASSYSATVPEQYV.

The V call is TRBV15, the J call TRBJ2-5; D remains unclear. The V gene's germline CDR1 is LNHNV and CDR2 YYDKDF (reference sequence). Trimming took off 5 bases at V and 5 bases at J, with 12 bases between the two ends. The CDR3 sequence is 13 residues long. The CDR3 is CATSGETRETQYF. The CDR3 nucleotides are TGTGCCACCAGCGGGGAAACCCGGGAGACCCAGTACTTC.

V is TRBV5-1 and J is TRBJ2-6; D not certain. V shed 4 bases and J shed 1 base, with 15 bases lying between them. CDR1 and CDR2 (germline): SGHRS, YFSETQ. CDR3 size: 17 residues. The CDR3 region is CASSLRVGESGANVLTF. CDR3 DNA: TGCGCCAGCAGCCTACGGGTTGGGGAATCTGGGGCCAACGTCCTGACTTTC.

The table lists this clonotype with many counts. J is TRBJ2-2 and V is TRBV4-2; TRBD2 matches at 11 bases. The CDR3 extends over 15 amino acids. The J segment lost 8 bases and the V segment lost 2 bases, leaving 4 bases of the junction unmatched. The V gene's germline CDR1 is LGHNA and CDR2 YNFKEQ. Here the CDR3 reads CASSQTSGRFGELFF. The DNA for the CDR3 is TGTGCCAGCAGCCAAACTAGCGGGAGATTTGGGGAGCTGTTTTTT.

This clonotype was observed a few times. This chain connects TRBV5-1 to TRBJ2-3; no definite D call. V was trimmed by 5 bases and J by 5 bases, leaving 12 bases between them. The CDR3 has 13 residues. The V gene's germline CDR1 is SGHRS and CDR2 YFSETQ. The DNA of the CDR3 is TGCGCCAGCAGGCATGACCAAGAAGATACGCAGTATTTT. It specifies CASRHDQEDTQYF. The complete variable domain, with remaining parts taken from reference TRBV5-1 and TRBJ2-3, reads KAGVTQTPRYLIKTRGQQVTLSCSPISGHRSVSWYQQTPGQGLQFLFEYFSETQRNKGNFPGRFSGRQFSNSRSEMNVSTLELGDSALYLCASRHDQEDTQYFGPGTRLTVL.

This clonotype has just a few counts. V usage is TRBV29-1 and J usage is TRBJ2-2; D call uncertain. The CDR3 loop spans 14 amino acids. The V gene's germline CDR1 is SQVTM and CDR2 ANQGSEA. The ends were cut back, 2 bases at V and 2 bases at J, with 9 bases in the middle. CDR3 amino acids: CSVEMGFNTGELFF. CDR3 bases: TGCAGCGTTGAAATGGGATTTAACACCGGGGAGCTGTTTTTT.

The chain employs TRBV20-1 and TRBJ2-7, with 7 bases lining up with TRBD2. CDR3 length: 13 amino acids. J gave up 3 bases and V 3 bases, and 5 bases lay outside the gene matches. CDR1 DFQATT and CDR2 SNEGSKA come from the germline V gene (reference sequence). The CDR3 bases are TGCAGTGCTAGTGCAGCGGGGCACTACGAGCAGTACGTC. Amino acid sequence: CSASAAGHYEQYV.

This clonotype was detected a few times. The V and J genes are TRBV7-9 and TRBJ2-1; 7 bases line up with TRBD2. Germline V gene lookup returns CDR1 SEHNR and CDR2 FQNEAQ (reference sequence). After removal of 5 bases from V and 7 bases from J, the junction contained 8 bases not matched to a gene. The CDR3 totals 14 residues. The CDR3, as DNA: TGTGCCAGCAGCCCCCTGCGGGAGAGGAATGAGCAGTTCTTC. Protein sequence: CASSPLRERNEQFF.

This clonotype was detected a few times. The chain is built from TRBV20-1 and TRBJ2-1; D uncertain. V was pared by 0 bases and J by 9 bases, with 15 bases between. In germline, CDR1 is DFQATT, CDR2 SNEGSKA (reference sequence). The CDR3 is made up of 14 amino acids. The CDR3 bases are TGCAGTGCTAGAGACCTAGACCTATTCGGTGAGCAGTTCTTC. It is translated as CSARDLDLFGEQFF.

The rearrangement uses TRBV19 and TRBJ1-2; a possible D gene is TRBD1 (5 bases). The CDR3 length is 13 residues. Germline lookup yields CDR1 LNHDA and CDR2 SQIVND (reference sequence). Trimming left V 1 base short and J 4 bases short, with 7 bases between. CDR3: CASSIGDSYGYTF. CDR3 nucleotide sequence: TGTGCCAGTAGTATAGGAGACAGCTATGGCTACACCTTC.

This clonotype appeared a few times. The CDR3 nucleotides read TGTGCCACCAGTGAGAGGGGGGGCCCCATGGATGAGCAGTTCTTC. It is translated as CATSERGGPMDEQFF. The genes are TRBV24-1 and TRBJ2-1, with a weak D call TRBD2 (7 bases). V was cut by 4 bases and J by 8 bases, with 17 bases left in between. Germline lookup yields CDR1 KGHDR and CDR2 SFDVKD. This CDR3 contains 15 residues.

V usage is TRBV6-1 and J usage is TRBJ2-5; D may be TRBD1 (5 bases). This CDR3 is built from 13 residues. Germline loops: CDR1 MNHNS, CDR2 SASEGT. Trimming removed 2 bases from V and 5 bases from J, with 9 bases in between. This CDR3 is CASSESGWETQYF. CDR3 sequence (DNA): TGTGCCAGCAGTGAATCAGGGTGGGAGACCCAGTACTTC.

This clonotype was found a few times. The genes are TRBV7-9 and TRBJ2-1, with D unclear. This CDR3 region has 14 residues. Trimming cost V 5 bases and J 0 bases, with 8 bases left between them. Germline values: CDR1 SEHNR, CDR2 FQNEAQ (reference sequence). The CDR3 DNA is TGTGCCAGCAGCACAGAGGTCTCCTACAATGAGCAGTTCTTC. This sequence encodes CASSTEVSYNEQFF.

V usage is TRBV2 and J usage is TRBJ2-5; a possible D gene is TRBD1 (7 bases). The CDR3 loop spans 14 amino acids. With 4 bases removed from V and 5 bases from J, the gap between germline ends came to 14 bases. In germline, CDR1 is SNHLY, CDR2 FYNNEI. CDR3 in amino acids: CASSGQGGLETQYF. DNA of the CDR3: TGTGCCAGCAGTGGGCAGGGGGGTCTGGAGACCCAGTACTTC.

This clonotype was recorded a few times. This sequence joins TRBV11-1 and TRBJ2-2; D call uncertain. V lost 2 bases and J lost 3, with 19 bases in between. The CDR3 is 18 amino acids. Per germline, CDR1 SGHAT and CDR2 FQDESV (reference sequence). The CDR3: CASSLPDLGRKYTGELFF. The DNA of the CDR3 is TGTGCCAGCAGCTTACCGGATCTCGGGCGTAAATACACCGGGGAGCTGTTTTTT.

This clonotype appeared a few times. V gene TRBV25-1 combines with J gene TRBJ2-2; 10 positions agree with TRBD1. V lost 4 bases and J lost 5; bases outside the gene matches: 7. CDR3 length equals 16 residues. CDR1 is MGHDK and CDR2 is SYGVNS in the germline V gene. In DNA form, the CDR3 reads TGTGCCAGCAGTGTCACCGGGACAGGGGCTACCGGGGAGCTGTTTTTT. Its protein product is CASSVTGTGATGELFF.

This clonotype has just a few counts. The rearrangement links TRBV15 to TRBJ1-4; 7 bases map to TRBD1. The length of the CDR3 is 12 residues. The germline gives CDR1 LNHNV, CDR2 YYDKDF (reference sequence). The V segment lost 5 bases and the J segment 14 bases; nucleotides outside the gene matches: 8. The CDR3 region has the DNA TGTGCCACCAGCGTCGGACAGGTTGATCTGTTTTTT. It yields the protein CATSVGQVDLFF.

This clonotype was recorded once. The genes are TRBV7-3 and TRBJ2-1; no clear D. V was pared by 4 bases and J by 6 bases, with 10 bases between. From germline, CDR1 is SGHTA and CDR2 FQGTGA. The CDR3 is 13 residues long. This CDR3 reads CASSSMPGNEQFF. CDR3 in DNA: TGTGCCAGCAGCTCTATGCCGGGCAATGAGCAGTTCTTC.

This clonotype was seen ten or more times. The gene calls are TRBV3-1 and TRBJ2-7; perhaps TRBD1 as D (6 bases). Trimming shortened V by 1 base and J by 4 bases, and 20 bases separated the two germline ends. The germline gives CDR1 LGHDT, CDR2 YNNKEL (reference sequence). The CDR3 is made up of 17 amino acids. The DNA of the CDR3 is TGTGCCAGCAGCCAAGGGTCTGGGCAGGGGCATCCATACGAGCAGTACTTC. Protein: CASSQGSGQGHPYEQYF.

The V gene is TRBV6-1, the J gene TRBJ2-7; TRBD2 aligns across 10 bases. V was pared by 1 base and J by 7 bases, with 10 bases of the junction left unmatched. The CDR3 covers 16 residues. CDR1 MNHNS and CDR2 SASEGT come from the germline V gene. The CDR3 DNA reads TGTGCCAGCAGTGAAGAGGCAGCGGGGGGGAGTTGGGAGCAGTACGTC. It is translated as CASSEEAAGGSWEQYV.

The V and J genes are TRBV6-5 and TRBJ1-1, with unresolved D. Germline V lookup: CDR1 MNHEY, CDR2 SVGAGI. This CDR3 contains 16 residues. The V end lost 2 bases, the J end lost 1 base, and 14 bases lay between the germline ends. CDR3 loop: CASSYPPYDTNTEAFF. In DNA form, the CDR3 reads TGTGCCAGCAGTTACCCCCCCTACGACACGAACACTGAAGCTTTCTTT.